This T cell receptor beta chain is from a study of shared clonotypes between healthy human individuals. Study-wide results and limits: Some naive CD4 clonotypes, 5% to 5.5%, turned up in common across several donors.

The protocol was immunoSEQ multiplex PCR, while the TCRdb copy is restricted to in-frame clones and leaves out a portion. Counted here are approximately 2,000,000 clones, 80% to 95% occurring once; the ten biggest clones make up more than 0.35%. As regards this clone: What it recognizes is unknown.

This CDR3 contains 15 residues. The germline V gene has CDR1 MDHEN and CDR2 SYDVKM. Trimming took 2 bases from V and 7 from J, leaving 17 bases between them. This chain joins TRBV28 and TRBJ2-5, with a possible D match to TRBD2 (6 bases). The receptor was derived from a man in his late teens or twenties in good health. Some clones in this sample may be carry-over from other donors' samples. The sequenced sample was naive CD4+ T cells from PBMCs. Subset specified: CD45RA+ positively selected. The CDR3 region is CASSLGDWGEWTQYF. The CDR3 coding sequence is TGTGCCAGCAGTTTAGGCGACTGGGGGGAGTGGACCCAGTACTTC.